This T cell receptor beta chain is drawn from a study of cytomegalovirus exposure and HLA in healthy donors. Study-level findings and limits: In vitro, three CMV-associated chains proved specific for CMV antigens. Per published reports, the classifier diagnosed cytomegalovirus status with high specificity and sensitivity. Cytomegalovirus-associated status was assigned to some 180 TCR beta chains.

Turning to this clone: Antigen unknown.

The donors were members of the validation cohort, which comprised 100 to 150 subjects and was separate from the first cohort of more than 500 subjects. Sequencing used immunoSEQ multiplex PCR; TCRdb keeps in-frame clones, though not all of them. The sample shows around 200,000 clones, approximately 86% of them seen only once. The CDR3 has 15 amino acids. V lost 7 bases, J lost 3 bases, and 18 bases lay in between. Germline CDR1 reads SEHNR; CDR2 reads FQNEAQ (reference sequence). The chain recombines TRBV7-9 with TRBJ1-2, with D uncertain. The sequencing input was PBMCs. This clonotype was sampled from a woman aged 18 to 35 in good health and CMV-seronegative. The CDR3 DNA reads TGTGCCAGCATCCTAGCCCCGGCGGGTGACTATGGCTACACCTTC. Translated: CASILAPAGDYGYTF.